This T cell receptor beta chain was sequenced during a study of T cell responses to AZD1222 COVID-19 vaccine. This CDR3 is built from 11 residues. Germline CDR1 GTSNPN, CDR2 SVGIG (reference sequence). V gave up 1 base and J gave up 8 bases, with 6 bases separating them. Study conclusions and caveats: Of the AZD1222 recipients, only 5 or 6 were seropositive at baseline.

Concerning this clone: What it recognizes is unknown.

This table comes from immunoSEQ multiplex PCR, and its TCRdb copy is limited to in-frame clones, with some not included. This sample carries 95,000 to 150,000 clones, about 93% of them seen once, and the ten largest clones take 4% to 6%. This TCR was recovered from an adult who received the AZD1222 COVID-19 vaccine. This sequence joins TRBV30 and TRBJ2-1; D gene unclear. The material sequenced was peripheral blood, taken 28 days after the second AZD1222 dose. CDR3 DNA: TGTGCCTGGAGTGGAAGGGATGAGCAGTTCTTC. This gives the protein CAWSGRDEQFF.